This T cell receptor (beta chain) is from a study of Ad26.COV2.S vaccination and SARS-CoV-2 variants. The study's findings and limits: Assessments of TCR breadth and depth may have underestimated the total T cell responses.

Only in-frame clones appear in the TCRdb table, and some are missing; sequencing was by immunoSEQ multiplex PCR. This sample has some 640,000 clones, with 80% to 90% found just once. With regard to this clone: The target antigen is unknown.

This sample's treatment: around 19 received Ad26.COV2.S at low or high dose, single or two shots; several received placebo; per-sample allocation not given. Samples were taken on day 63 after the first vaccine or placebo injection. Donation was by an adult aged 18-55 years who was in Boston. An Ad26 vector that expressed Wuhan-strain SARS-CoV-2 spike constituted the vaccine. Germline V lookup: CDR1 SGHTA, CDR2 FQGNSA. The V end was cut by 5 bases, the J end by 7 bases, with 24 bases between. The CDR3 is made up of 17 amino acids. V usage is TRBV7-2 and J usage is TRBJ2-1, with D maybe TRBD1 (5 bases). The material sequenced was peripheral blood, taken in a trial of Ad26.COV2.S vaccine versus placebo. This TCR was sampled from a person between 18 and 59 years old who received the Ad26.COV2.S COVID-19 vaccine or a placebo. CDR3 sequence reads: CASSTPTTDPFRNEQFF. In DNA form, the CDR3 reads TGTGCCAGCAGCACCCCCACGACAGATCCTTTTAGGAATGAGCAGTTCTTC.